This T cell receptor (beta chain) was observed in a study of PD-1 blockade in mismatch repair-deficient tumors. As for the study in general: Patients had roughly twelve mismatch repair-deficient cancer types, all previously treated and progressing.

The data were produced by immunoSEQ multiplex PCR, yet TCRdb's version contains in-frame clones alone and is incomplete. The sample lists tens of thousands of clones, around 85% seen once, with approximately 2.7% in the top ten. The study, taken as a whole, reports: Tumor-resident clones, often undetectable pretreatment in blood, expanded then contracted after pembrolizumab.

The CDR3 is 13 amino acids. V gave up 0 bases and J gave up 3 bases, with 6 bases separating them. The germline V gene encodes CDR1 SGHTA and CDR2 FQGTGA. Every patient had mismatch repair deficiency by PCR or immunohistochemistry. As concerns this clone: The target antigen is unknown.

The receptor comes from an adult with mismatch repair-deficient cancer. This chain joins TRBV7-3 and TRBJ2-7; D is unresolved. The sequenced sample was peripheral blood, obtained 12 weeks after starting pembrolizumab. The CDR3 protein is CASSLTGNYEQYF. In DNA, the CDR3 is TGTGCCAGCAGCTTAACAGGGAACTACGAGCAGTACTTC.